This T cell receptor beta chain was found in a study of tumor and adjacent non-tumor tissue in lung cancer. For the study at large: Stage I to III disease affected approximately 11 men and roughly 5 women aged about 30 to 85. Around 4 million productive TCRbeta reads were obtained per sample on average.

Concerning this clonotype: The antigen remains undetermined.

Regarding the study as a whole: Normal lung showed higher cumulative top 100 clone frequency than tumor.

Trimming left V 11 bases short and J 10 bases short, with 24 bases between. The germline gives CDR1 SEHNR, CDR2 FQNEAQ (reference sequence). The CDR3 length is 14 residues. The template was RNA from unsorted bulk tissue. Distant lung tissue was collected more than 3 cm away from the tumor edge. TCRbeta libraries were built with three rounds of nested PCR, modified from ARM-PCR. TCRdb passed the multiplex PCR reads through MiXCR, listing each CDR3 protein once. The sample shows about 90,000 distinct CDR3 sequences, more than 65% of them seen only once. The chain uses TRBV7-9 and TRBJ2-1; D perhaps matches TRBD2 (7 bases). Specimen: distant non-tumor lung tissue. The receptor was isolated from a woman in her forties or fifties with non-small cell lung cancer. CDR3 sequence: CASKPEGGGYEQFF. In nucleotides, the CDR3 is TGTGCCTCAAAACCGGAGGGAGGGGGATACGAGCAGTTCTTC.